The 15 T cell receptor beta chains listed next were all sequenced from one sample in a study of shared clonotypes between healthy human individuals (dated by TCRdb to about 2020). Preparation of the library involved the immunoSEQ multiplex PCR assay. TCRdb mirrors the immuneACCESS table, restricted to in-frame sequences. Some clones are absent from its copies; in checked studies, under half trace to an unresolved V gene, and the reason for the others is unknown. This sample is represented by 950,000 to 1,100,000 clones; roughly 80% of them were singletons. The ten largest clones add up to approximately 1.5% of the sample. Material: memory CD4+ T cells sorted from blood. In light of the paper, this sample's cell subset or site label describes: CD45RA-negative fraction. The source of these receptors is a man between 18 and 29 years old in good health.

As to this clone: The sample contains more than one DNA sequence encoding this CDR3. The chain is built from TRBV5-1 and TRBJ2-5; maybe TRBD2 (5 bases). The CDR3 consists of 15 residues. Germline V CDR1 and CDR2: SGHRS, YFSETQ. Trimming left V 0 bases short and J 5 bases short, with 14 bases between. The CDR3 DNA is TGCGCCAGCAGCTTGGCCCCCGGGGTGGGGGAGACCCAGTACTTC. Residues: CASSLAPGVGETQYF.

The J gene is TRBJ2-3, the V gene TRBV6-6, with D tentatively TRBD1 (5 bases). Looked up from germline, CDR1 is MNHNY and CDR2 is SVGAGI (reference sequence). Trimming took 2 bases from V and 7 from J, leaving 10 bases between them. The CDR3 runs 13 residues. CDR3 sequence reads: CASSYGATNTQYF. In nucleotides, the CDR3 is TGTGCCAGCAGTTACGGGGCCACCAATACGCAGTATTTT.

This clone is a singleton in its sample. The rearrangement joins TRBV25-1 to TRBJ1-4; D not resolved. V was pared by 4 bases and J by 12 bases, with 15 bases between. The CDR3 consists of 13 residues. In germline, CDR1 is MGHDK, CDR2 SYGVNS. The CDR3 sequence: CASSGSYSSELFF. The CDR3 DNA follows: TGTGCCAGCAGTGGCTCCTATTCGTCGGAACTGTTTTTT. Together with reference TRBV25-1 and TRBJ1-4, the CDR3 gives the full variable domain: EADIYQTPRYLVIGTGKKITLECSQTMGHDKMYWYQQDPGMELHLIHYSYGVNSTEKGDLSSESTVSRIRTEHFPLTLESARPSHTSQYLCASSGSYSSELFFGSGTQLSVL.

The V call is TRBV15, the J call TRBJ2-3; D is unclear. Between the trimmed V and J ends, which lost 6 bases and 1 base, there was a span of 20 bases. The V gene's germline CDR1 is LNHNV and CDR2 YYDKDF (reference sequence). The CDR3 consists of 17 residues. The CDR3 is CATSNGVLAYGTDTQYF. The DNA for the CDR3 is TGTGCCACCAGTAACGGCGTATTGGCGTACGGCACAGATACGCAGTATTTT.

The table lists this clone with a few counts. The chain links TRBV10-3 to TRBJ2-1; D is possibly TRBD2 (6 bases). Trimming stripped 10 bases from V and 7 bases from J, with 17 bases between. Germline CDR1 and CDR2: ENHRY and SYGVKD. The CDR3 extends over 13 amino acids. CDR3 sequence reads: CATGGLVANEQFF. CDR3 DNA sequence: TGTGCCACCGGGGGACTTGTTGCGAATGAGCAGTTCTTC.

The chain is built from TRBV7-8 and TRBJ1-5; 9 nucleotides match TRBD1. Germline values: CDR1 SGHVS, CDR2 FQNEAQ. The CDR3 sequence is 16 residues long. With 2 bases clipped from V and 7 bases from J, the junction kept 9 bases outside the gene matches. CDR3 in amino acids: CASSLPGTGWDQPQHF. The CDR3 nucleotides read TGTGCCAGCAGCTTACCAGGGACAGGGTGGGACCAGCCCCAGCATTTT.

The chain employs TRBV7-8 and TRBJ1-6; tentatively, D is TRBD1 (5 bases). V was pared by 6 bases and J by 6 bases, with 21 bases between. The CDR3 sequence is 17 residues long. CDR1 SGHVS and CDR2 FQNEAQ come from the germline V gene. CDR3 sequence (DNA): TGTGCCAGCAGTTTACATGGACACCAGGGTGGTAATTCACCCCTCCACTTT. Translation gives CASSLHGHQGGNSPLHF.

V usage is TRBV5-1 and J usage is TRBJ2-1; D might be TRBD1 (6 bases). Germline V lookup: CDR1 SGHRS, CDR2 YFSETQ. V dropped 0 bases and J dropped 13 bases, with 17 bases sitting between them. This CDR3 spans 14 amino acids. This chain's CDR3 is CASSLVVGALNQFF. The CDR3 region has the DNA TGCGCCAGCAGCTTGGTAGTGGGGGCTCTCAATCAGTTCTTC.

V is TRBV7-2 and J is TRBJ2-5; the D gene is possibly TRBD2 (6 bases). The CDR3 is 14 residues long. CDR1 and CDR2 (germline): SGHTA, FQGNSA. Between the trimmed V and J ends, which lost 3 bases and 2 bases, there was a span of 10 bases. CDR3 nucleotides: TGTGCCAGCAGCTTTGGACTACGGCAAGAGACCCAGTACTTC. It encodes CASSFGLRQETQYF.

This rearrangement joins TRBV5-6 to TRBJ2-5; D is possibly TRBD1 (5 bases). CDR1 and CDR2 (germline): SGHDT, YYEEEE. The CDR3 loop spans 15 amino acids. The V end was cut by 0 bases, the J end by 2 bases, with 11 bases between. The CDR3: CASSLAGMAQETQYF. The CDR3 DNA reads TGTGCCAGCAGCTTGGCAGGGATGGCTCAAGAGACCCAGTACTTC.

The J gene is TRBJ1-6, the V gene TRBV2, with TRBD1 identical over 9 bases. CDR1 and CDR2 from the germline V gene are SNHLY and FYNNEI. V lost 6 bases and J lost 5; bases outside the gene matches: 5. This CDR3 is built from 15 residues. CDR3 DNA: TGTGCCAGCAGGAGGGGACAGGGTAATAATTCACCCCTCCACTTT. Translating it yields CASRRGQGNNSPLHF.

This sequence joins TRBV2 and TRBJ2-7; a possible D gene is TRBD1 (6 bases). Germline V CDR1 and CDR2: SNHLY, FYNNEI. The CDR3 spans 14 residues. The V and J ends lost 4 bases and 6 bases respectively, with 16 bases between them. The CDR3: CASSGQGSQVEQYF. DNA for the CDR3: TGTGCCAGCAGTGGTCAGGGGTCCCAGGTCGAGCAGTACTTC. Looking up the rest from reference TRBV2 and TRBJ2-7 gives the full variable domain: EPEVTQTPSHQVTQMGQEVILRCVPISNHLYFYWYRQILGQKVEFLVSFYNNEISEKSEIFDDQFSVERPDGSNFTLKIRSTKLEDSAMYFCASSGQGSQVEQYFGPGTRLTVT.

J is TRBJ1-1 and V is TRBV7-2, with 9 positions matching TRBD1. The CDR3 length is 15 residues. Trimming removed 6 bases from V and 4 bases from J; junction bases left unmatched: 9. CDR1 and CDR2 (germline): SGHTA, FQGNSA. Here the CDR3 DNA reads TGTGCCAGCAGTTTTACAGGGGGCCGGTTCACTGAAGCTTTCTTT. As protein: CASSFTGGRFTEAFF. The full variable domain, in which reference TRBV7-2 and TRBJ1-1 provide the parts outside the CDR3, is GAGVSQSPSNKVTEKGKDVELRCDPISGHTALYWYRQSLGQGLEFLIYFQGNSAPDKSGLPSDRFSAERTGGSVSTLTIQRTQQEDSAVYLCASSFTGGRFTEAFFGQGTRLTVV.

The chain joins TRBV5-1 to TRBJ1-3; the D gene is possibly TRBD1 (5 bases). Germline CDR1 is SGHRS and CDR2 is YFSETQ. The CDR3 contains 15 residues. Trimming removed 5 bases from V and 3 bases from J, with 15 bases in between. The CDR3: CASREMAGDGNTIYF. In nucleotides, the CDR3 is TGCGCCAGCAGAGAGATGGCGGGGGATGGAAACACCATATATTTT.

This clone turned up a few times. This rearrangement joins TRBV4-1 to TRBJ2-7; no definite D call. Trimming took off 0 bases at V and 3 bases at J, with 9 bases between the two ends. CDR1 is MGHRA, CDR2 YSYEKL, per germline. The CDR3 covers 14 residues. The CDR3 here is CASSQDGLSYEQYF. DNA of the CDR3: TGCGCCAGCAGCCAAGATGGGCTCAGCTACGAGCAGTACTTC.